This entry features one T cell receptor (beta chain) sequence. Its antigen is unknown. No qualities accompany the bases; no much larger clone lies one base away. This record comes from a study of OX40 agonist ivuxolimab in advanced cancers. Study-wide context: Ivuxolimab was an agonistic, fully human IgG2 monoclonal antibody directed against OX40 (CD134), a costimulatory receptor. Patients were allowed to have had prior anti-PD-1, anti-PD-L1 or anti-CTLA-4 therapy, and roughly two fifths of the dose-escalation patients had been treated with checkpoint inhibitors. Intravenous ivuxolimab was administered to patients every 2 weeks at six dose levels: 0.01, 0.1, 0.3, 1.5, 3 and 10 mg/kg. The paper reports the monotherapy dose-escalation portion (N of about 50 patients) of the phase I ivuxolimab trial. The point of sequencing TCRbeta in the periphery was to test whether ivuxolimab changed TCR sequence diversity and drove clonal T-cell expansion. Partial responses were achieved by three dose-escalation patients, of whom one had hepatocellular carcinoma and two had cutaneous melanoma. In the dose-escalation cohort, nearly 85% of patients were male, and the mean age was around 60 years with a range of roughly 20 to 79. Among the approximately 50 dose-escalation patients, approximately 20 had hepatocellular carcinoma, roughly 15 melanoma, 9 renal cell carcinoma and 9 head and neck cancer.

From the cysteine up to the phenylalanine, the CDR3 has a length of 15 residues. Only the CDR3 part of the read is kept: 45 bases, read in frame from the first base. From a lookup of the germline V gene (reference sequence), CDR1 and CDR2 are SGHAT and FQDESV. Trimming leaves V shorter by 5 bases and J shorter by 3 bases, with the junction holding 6 bases beyond the gene matches. What the study reported, not specific to this receptor: In the 0.1-3.0 mg/kg groups, partial responders were among the patients with the lowest normalized peripheral clonal expansion, particularly in CD8+ T cells. The antigen specificity of the clonally expanded peripheral T cells was not determined. Low levels of normalized T-cell clonal expansion were also seen in some nonresponding patients. After ivuxolimab, CD8+ T cells had more expanded clones than CD4+ T cells on average. At doses of 0.1 to 3.0 mg/kg, clonal expansion of both CD4+ and CD8+ T cells in blood was seen between baseline and week 6.

Patients with autoimmune disease history or receiving systemic immunosuppression were excluded from the trial. Peripheral blood for TCR sequencing was collected from all dose cohorts at baseline, on cycle 4 day 1, and on cycle 7 day 1. The samples were drawn from a first-in-human, open-label, multicenter phase I dose-escalation trial of ivuxolimab. Adults with locally advanced or metastatic melanoma, renal cell, hepatocellular, or head and neck squamous cell carcinoma were enrolled in the trial. Before TCR sequencing, CD4+ T cells and CD8+ T cells were sorted from peripheral blood as separate populations. To sequence the TCRbeta CDR3 region, genomic DNA was isolated from the sorted cells. TCRbeta CDR3 regions were sequenced using the immunoSEQ Assay. TCRdb limited this immuneACCESS table to in-frame rearrangements with V and J called. A share of clones is missing; checked studies link under half to unresolved V genes, and the rest is unexplained. This sample lists about 27,000 clones; about four fifths were detected once. Of the sample, about 12% falls within the top ten clones.

Sequenced here: CD4+ or CD8+ T cells sorted from blood, sampled in a trial of the OX40 agonist ivuxolimab. The sequence derives from an adult with an advanced solid tumor such as melanoma, head and neck, liver or kidney cancer. The chain is encoded by TRBV11-1 joined to TRBJ1-2, and TRBD1 matches 10 of the central bases. The nucleotide sequence reads TGTGCCAGCAGCATCGGGACAGGGGAGTACTATGGCTACACCTTC. Translated, this is CASSIGTGEYYGYTF.